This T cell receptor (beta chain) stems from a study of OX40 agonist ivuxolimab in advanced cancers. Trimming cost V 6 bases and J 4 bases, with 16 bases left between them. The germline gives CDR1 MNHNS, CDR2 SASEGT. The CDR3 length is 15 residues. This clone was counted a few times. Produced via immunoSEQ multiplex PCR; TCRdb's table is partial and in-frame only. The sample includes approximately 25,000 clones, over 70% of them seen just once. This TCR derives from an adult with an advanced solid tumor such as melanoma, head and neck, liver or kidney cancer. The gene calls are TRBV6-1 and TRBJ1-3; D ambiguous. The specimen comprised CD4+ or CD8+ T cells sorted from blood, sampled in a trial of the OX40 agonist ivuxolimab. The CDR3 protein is CASSRAQLGGNTIYF. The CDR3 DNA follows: TGTGCCAGCAGCCGGGCCCAACTAGGAGGAAACACCATATATTTT.